Shown below are 13 T cell receptor beta chains from a single sample sequenced in a study of response to subunit inactivated influenza vaccine. TCRdb reprocessed the RT-PCR reads with MiXCR, giving one entry per CDR3 protein. The data contain 650,000 to 800,000 distinct CDR3 sequences, less than 20% of them seen just once; the ten biggest clones take up approximately 10%. The sequenced sample was PBMCs from blood, obtained about 5 days after vaccination. These receptor sequences come from a man over 45 who received an inactivated influenza vaccine.

The chain combines TRBV3-1 with TRBJ2-6; D gene unclear. There are 15 residues in the CDR3. V gave up 4 bases and J gave up 4 bases, with 11 bases separating them. Looked up from germline, CDR1 is LGHDT and CDR2 is YNNKEL (reference sequence). In DNA, the CDR3 is TGTGCCAGCAGCCCAGTCCTAGGCGGGGCCAACGTCCTGACTTTC. Residues: CASSPVLGGANVLTF.

This clonotype came up a few times. The chain has TRBV7-9 and TRBJ2-2; tentatively, D is TRBD2 (6 bases). This CDR3 is 12 amino acids long. Trimming removed 7 bases at V and 8 bases at J, with 11 bases between. Germline V gene data show CDR1 as SEHNR and CDR2 as FQNEAQ (reference sequence). The CDR3, as DNA: TGTGCCAGCAATACGGAGGGAGGGGAGCTGTTTTTT. This gives the protein CASNTEGGELFF.

J is TRBJ1-1 and V is TRBV5-1; D may be TRBD1 (5 bases). The CDR3 length is 14 residues. Germline CDR1 SGHRS, CDR2 YFSETQ. V was trimmed by 4 bases and J by 5 bases, leaving 15 bases between them. CDR3 residues: CASSPQGSRTEAFF. The CDR3 DNA reads TGCGCCAGCAGCCCCCAGGGTTCGAGGACTGAAGCTTTCTTT.

This sequence joins TRBV12-3 or TRBV12-4 and TRBJ1-6, with D perhaps matching TRBD1 (6 bases). V was clipped by 5 bases and J by 9 bases, with 17 bases between them. The CDR3 has 15 residues. CDR3 sequence: CASSGGGPLGSPLHF. Written as DNA, the CDR3 is TGTGCCAGCAGTGGGGGGGGCCCTCTCGGTTCACCCCTCCACTTT.

This chain connects TRBV3-1 to TRBJ2-3; 10 bases are shared with TRBD2. With 3 bases clipped from V and 6 bases from J, the junction kept 6 bases outside the gene matches. Germline V lookup: CDR1 LGHDT, CDR2 YNNKEL (reference sequence). This CDR3 is built from 15 residues. CDR3 residues: CASSQALAGADTQYF. In DNA form, the CDR3 reads TGTGCCAGCAGCCAGGCCCTAGCGGGAGCGGATACGCAGTATTTT.

This clonotype came up a few times. The rearrangement uses TRBV5-1 and TRBJ2-5; D gene unclear. The CDR3 length is 14 residues. The V and J ends lost 0 bases and 1 base respectively, with 7 bases between them. Germline V lookup: CDR1 SGHRS, CDR2 YFSETQ. CDR3 region: CASSLADPQETQYF. The DNA of the CDR3 is TGCGCCAGCAGCTTGGCCGACCCCCAAGAGACCCAGTACTTC.

The V gene is TRBV23-1, the J gene TRBJ2-1; possibly TRBD2 for D (6 bases). TRBV23-1 is identified as an open reading frame with a role that is uncertain. This CDR3 contains 16 residues. V shed 0 bases and J shed 3 bases, with 12 bases lying between them. In DNA, the CDR3 is TGCGCCAGCAGTCAATCAAAGCGGGCGCTCTACAATGAGCAGTTCTTC. Encoded protein: CASSQSKRALYNEQFF.

The chain joins TRBV6-2 or TRBV6-3 to TRBJ2-3; unclear D gene. Germline V gene data show CDR1 as MNHEY and CDR2 as SVGEGT. CDR3 length: 15 residues. V lost 0 bases and J 0 bases, leaving 7 bases between the germline ends. The CDR3 nucleotides are TGTGCCAGCAGTTACTCGAGACTTAGCACAGATACGCAGTATTTT. It is translated as CASSYSRLSTDTQYF.

This clonotype occurred once. J is TRBJ2-1 and V is TRBV6-1, with D hard to call. V shed 7 bases and J shed 0 bases, with 13 bases lying between them. Germline V CDR1 and CDR2: MNHNS, SASEGT. This CDR3 has 15 amino acids. The CDR3 here is CASITQPSSYNEQFF. CDR3 nucleotide sequence: TGTGCCAGCATCACCCAGCCAAGCTCCTACAATGAGCAGTTCTTC.

This clonotype was observed at least ten times. J is TRBJ1-1 and V is TRBV20-1; D uncertain. The V end lost 1 base, the J end lost 10 bases, and 13 bases lay between the germline ends. Germline CDR1 and CDR2: DFQATT and SNEGSKA (reference sequence). The CDR3 is 12 amino acids. CDR3 amino acids: CSARVATSLAFF. For the CDR3, the DNA is TGCAGTGCTAGAGTAGCGACAAGTCTAGCTTTCTTT.

This clonotype occurred a few times. The rearrangement links TRBV5-5 to TRBJ2-7; 7 bases fit TRBD1. CDR3 size: 15 residues. V trimming: 2 bases; J trimming: 1 base; junction bases outside the gene matches: 6. CDR1 SGHKS and CDR2 YYEKEE come from the germline V gene (reference sequence). The chain's CDR3 is CASSFPGQISYEQYF. The CDR3 coding sequence is TGTGCCAGCAGCTTCCCGGGACAGATATCCTACGAGCAGTACTTC.

This chain links TRBV12-3 or TRBV12-4 with TRBJ2-5, with D unresolved. The CDR3 length is 14 residues. Trimming cost V 1 base and J 0 bases, with 6 bases left between them. Here the CDR3 DNA reads TGTGCCAGCAGTTTAGAAAGTTACCAAGAGACCCAGTACTTC. Translated, it gives CASSLESYQETQYF.

V usage is TRBV6-5 and J usage is TRBJ2-1; the match to TRBD1 covers 9 bases. V shed 2 bases, J shed 7 bases, and the junction held 9 bases outside the gene matches. CDR3 size: 16 residues. CDR1 is MNHEY, CDR2 SVGAGI, per germline. Here the CDR3 reads CASSYPLGQGMNEQFF. The CDR3, as DNA: TGTGCCAGCAGTTACCCCCTAGGACAGGGGATGAATGAGCAGTTCTTC.